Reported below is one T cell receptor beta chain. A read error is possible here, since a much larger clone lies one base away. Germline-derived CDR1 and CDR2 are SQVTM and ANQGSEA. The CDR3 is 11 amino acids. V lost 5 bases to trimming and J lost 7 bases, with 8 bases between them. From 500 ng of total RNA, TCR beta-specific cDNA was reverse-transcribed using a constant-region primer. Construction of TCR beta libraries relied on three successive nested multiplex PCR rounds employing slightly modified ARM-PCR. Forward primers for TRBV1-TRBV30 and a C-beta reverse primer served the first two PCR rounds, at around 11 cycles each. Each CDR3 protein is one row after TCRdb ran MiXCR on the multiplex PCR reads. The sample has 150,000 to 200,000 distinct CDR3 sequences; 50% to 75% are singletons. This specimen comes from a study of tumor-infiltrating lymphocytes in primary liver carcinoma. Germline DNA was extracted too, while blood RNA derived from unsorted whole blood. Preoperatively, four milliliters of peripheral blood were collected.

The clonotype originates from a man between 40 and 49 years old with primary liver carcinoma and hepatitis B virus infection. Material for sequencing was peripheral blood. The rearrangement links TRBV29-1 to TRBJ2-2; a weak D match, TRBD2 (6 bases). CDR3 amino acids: CSVTSFGELFF. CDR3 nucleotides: TGCAGCGTTACTAGCTTCGGGGAGCTGTTTTTT.